These 4 T cell receptor beta chains came from one sample sequenced in a study of cytotoxic CD8 clonotypes in ibrutinib-treated CLL. Produced via immunoSEQ multiplex PCR; TCRdb's table is partial and in-frame only. The sample carries about 76,000 clones, around four fifths recorded once. The specimen was PBMCs, collected after 24 months of ibrutinib treatment. The receptor set was obtained from a human donor with chronic lymphocytic leukemia.

This clone has a count of ten or more. In DNA, the CDR3 is TGTGCCAGCAGTTTCCCCAGGGGGGTTGGGGCATGGAGCAATCAGCCCCAGCATTTT. This encodes CASSFPRGVGAWSNQPQHF. V is TRBV28 and J is TRBJ1-5; 7 nucleotides line up with TRBD1. Germline CDR1 is MDHEN and CDR2 is SYDVKM. The CDR3 totals 19 residues. Trimming took 3 bases from V and 1 from J; bases not matched to a gene: 15.

The CDR3: CASRSGAGDTQYF. For the CDR3, the DNA is TGTGCCAGCAGGTCAGGGGCCGGGGATACGCAGTATTTT. V is TRBV11-3 and J is TRBJ2-3; D might be TRBD1 (6 bases). This CDR3 has 13 amino acids. V was trimmed by 6 bases and J by 6 bases, leaving 13 bases between them. Germline V gives CDR1 SGHNT, CDR2 YENEEA.

V and J are TRBV5-6 and TRBJ2-4, with TRBD1 matching over 12 bases. There are 14 residues in the CDR3. Per germline, CDR1 SGHDT and CDR2 YYEEEE. V shed 4 bases and J 9 bases; nucleotides not matched to a gene: 5. CDR3 amino acids: CASSRDRGLRIQYF. The DNA of the CDR3 is TGTGCCAGCAGCCGGGACAGGGGGCTGCGCATTCAGTACTTC. Full variable domain (rest looked up from reference TRBV5-6 and TRBJ2-4): DAGVTQSPTHLIKTRGQQVTLRCSPKSGHDTVSWYQQALGQGPQFIFQYYEEEERQRGNFPDRFSGHQFPNYSSELNVNALLLGDSALYLCASSRDRGLRIQYFGAGTRLSVL.

The rearrangement links TRBV5-6 to TRBJ1-2; no clear D gene. The V end lost 1 base, the J end lost 0 bases, and 13 bases lay between the germline ends. CDR1 and CDR2 from the germline V gene are SGHDT and YYEEEE. The length of the CDR3 is 16 residues. The CDR3 DNA follows: TGTGCCAGCAGCTTGTCGGTCTATGGGACTAACTATGGCTACACCTTC. The encoded protein is CASSLSVYGTNYGYTF.